The present entry profiles one T cell receptor beta chain with its context. Its matching antigen is unknown. This may be a read error: a much more frequent sequence differs by one nucleotide. A constant-region primer served to make TCR beta cDNA from roughly 540 ng total RNA. A slightly modified ARM-PCR protocol with three nested multiplex PCR rounds produced these TCR beta libraries. The first two PCR rounds used TRBV1-TRBV30 forward primers with a C-beta reverse primer, about 10 cycles each. TCRdb processed the multiplex PCR reads anew with MiXCR; each CDR3 protein has one entry. Here the sample spans about 180,000 distinct CDR3 sequences, over 50% being singletons. The authors took blood RNA from unsorted whole blood and also extracted germline DNA. The data were taken from a study of tumor-infiltrating lymphocytes in primary liver carcinoma. Study results and limitations: Tumor top-250-clone fraction significantly exceeded that of blood (p = 0.039). Left bulk and unsorted, the samples did not allow CD4+ and CD8+ repertoires to be compared.

There are 15 residues in the CDR3. Germline CDR1 reads SGHAT; CDR2 reads FQNNGV. Deletions cut 1 base from V and 5 bases from J, with 15 bases between. The chain employs TRBV11-2 and TRBJ2-7; D not certain. The source of this sequence is a man aged 40-49 years with primary liver carcinoma and hepatitis B virus infection. Sequencing input: peripheral blood. The CDR3 loop reads CASSLGGMVRDEQYF. The DNA for the CDR3 is TGTGCCAGCAGCTTAGGAGGCATGGTAAGGGACGAGCAGTACTTC.